Below, 16 T cell receptor beta chains from the same sample are listed, as sequenced in a study of shared clonotypes between healthy human individuals (dated by TCRdb to the early 2020s). The library was generated by the immunoSEQ multiplex PCR assay. As stored in TCRdb, this immuneACCESS dataset retains in-frame rearrangements with V and J assigned. A fraction of the clones does not appear; measured against another copy, unresolved V genes explain less than half of the discrepancy, and the remainder lacks a known reason. The sample profile shows about 1 million clones; about 70% of them were found once. About 1.5% of the sample is taken by the ten largest. Material for sequencing was memory CD4+ T cells sorted from blood. Explained via the paper, the cell subset or site label denotes: CD45RA-negative fraction. These receptor sequences come from a man younger than 35 in good health.

The genes are TRBV4-1 and TRBJ2-1; the D gene is possibly TRBD1 (6 bases). The germline CDR1 and CDR2 sequences are MGHRA and YSYEKL. The V and J ends lost 4 bases and 10 bases respectively, with 14 bases between them. The CDR3 is 13 amino acids. The CDR3 is CASSLANREEQFF. The DNA of the CDR3 is TGCGCCAGCAGCCTAGCAAACAGGGAGGAGCAGTTCTTC.

The rearrangement links TRBV10-3 to TRBJ2-2, with a tentative D call TRBD1 (6 bases). The CDR3 runs to 15 residues. CDR1 and CDR2 from the germline V gene are ENHRY and SYGVKD. Trimming removed 0 bases from V and 3 bases from J, with 8 bases in between. The CDR3: CAISESAGDTGELFF. In nucleotides, the CDR3 is TGTGCCATCAGTGAGTCCGCAGGGGACACCGGGGAGCTGTTTTTT.

V is TRBV27 and J is TRBJ2-7; 9 bases are a match to TRBD1. Trimming at V came to 5 bases and at J to 4 bases, leaving 9 bases not matched to a gene. Germline lookup yields CDR1 MNHEY and CDR2 SMNVEV (reference sequence). The CDR3 loop spans 15 amino acids. As DNA, the CDR3 is TGTGCCAGCAGTCCATCGACAGGGGGGCCTTACGAGCAGTACTTC. Encoded protein: CASSPSTGGPYEQYF.

With regard to this clone: Other nucleotide sequences in the sample specify the same CDR3. J is TRBJ1-2 and V is TRBV20-1; D unresolved. Trimming removed 6 bases from V and 1 base from J, with 6 bases in between. Per germline, CDR1 DFQATT and CDR2 SNEGSKA (reference sequence). The CDR3 is 11 residues long. The DNA of the CDR3 is TGCAGTGCCCCCCTTAACTATGGCTACACCTTC. The encoded protein is CSAPLNYGYTF.

V gene TRBV5-4 combines with J gene TRBJ2-1; D might be TRBD2 (5 bases). The germline V and J ends were trimmed by 4 bases and 8 bases, with 28 bases remaining between them. The CDR3 has 18 amino acids. Germline CDR1 reads SGHNT; CDR2 reads YYREEE (reference sequence). The CDR3 DNA sequence: TGTGCCAGCAGCCCCGACCCCTCCCTAGCTCCGGAGATCGATGAGCAGTTCTTC. Amino acid sequence: CASSPDPSLAPEIDEQFF. The full variable domain, rest sourced from reference TRBV5-4 and TRBJ2-1, is ETGVTQSPTHLIKTRGQQVTLRCSSQSGHNTVSWYQQALGQGPQFIFQYYREEENGRGNFPPRFSGLQFPNYSSELNVNALELDDSALYLCASSPDPSLAPEIDEQFFGPGTRLTVL.

V gene TRBV7-2 combines with J gene TRBJ2-2; tentative D call: TRBD1 (5 bases). Germline lookup yields CDR1 SGHTA and CDR2 FQGNSA. Trimming removed 5 bases from V and 7 bases from J, with 11 bases in between. This CDR3 region has 13 residues. CDR3: CASSRTQVGELFF. CDR3 bases: TGTGCCAGCAGCCGGACACAGGTCGGGGAGCTGTTTTTT.

Worth noting for this clone: One end of the junction is discordant with germline, which a read error may explain. The chain carries TRBV9 and TRBJ1-5, with D possibly being TRBD1 (6 bases). The CDR3 is made up of 15 amino acids. Looked up from germline, CDR1 is SGDLS and CDR2 is YYNGEE. CDR3 sequence: CASSVGGASDQPQHF. DNA of the CDR3: TGTGCCAGCAGCGTAGGGGGGGCTAGCGATCAGCCCCAGCATTTT.

This rearrangement joins TRBV2 to TRBJ1-3; D ambiguous. CDR1 and CDR2 (germline): SNHLY, FYNNEI. CDR3 size: 14 residues. The V gene lost 5 bases and the J gene lost 4 bases, with 12 bases spanning the gap. CDR3 nucleotides: TGTGCCAGCAGTAGGGAAGGGTCAGGAAACACCATATATTTT. Translation: CASSREGSGNTIYF.

This clone has a handful of counts. The same CDR3 arises from other DNA sequences in this sample as well. This sequence joins TRBV11-2 and TRBJ2-7, with D uncertain. This CDR3 comprises 12 residues. The germline CDR1 and CDR2 sequences are SGHAT and FQNNGV. The V gene lost 5 bases and the J gene lost 0 bases, with 5 bases spanning the gap. CDR3 nucleotides: TGTGCCAGCAGCCCGGACTCCTACGAGCAGTACTTC. This codes for CASSPDSYEQYF.

CDR3 protein: CASSGQTGVGETQYF. DNA for the CDR3: TGTGCCAGCAGCGGTCAAACAGGGGTGGGGGAGACCCAGTACTTC. This sequence joins TRBV7-2 and TRBJ2-5, with 7 nucleotides matching TRBD1. Germline loops: CDR1 SGHTA, CDR2 FQGNSA. This CDR3 has 15 amino acids. V was pared by 5 bases and J by 5 bases, with 11 bases of the junction left unmatched. The full variable domain, completed using reference TRBV7-2 and TRBJ2-5, is GAGVSQSPSNKVTEKGKDVELRCDPISGHTALYWYRQSLGQGLEFLIYFQGNSAPDKSGLPSDRFSAERTGGSVSTLTIQRTQQEDSAVYLCASSGQTGVGETQYFGPGTRLLVL.

This sequence joins TRBV19 and TRBJ1-1, with TRBD1 matching over 7 bases. The CDR3 covers 16 residues. The germline V gene has CDR1 LNHDA and CDR2 SQIVND (reference sequence). J gave up 2 bases and V 4 bases, and 10 bases lay outside the gene matches. The CDR3 loop is CASSTQGMTGNTEAFF. CDR3 coding DNA: TGTGCCAGTAGTACACAGGGGATGACAGGTAACACTGAAGCTTTCTTT.

This clone was picked up one time. Written as DNA, the CDR3 is TGCAGCGCTAGGACAGGTCAGAACTATGGCTACACCTTC. Its translation: CSARTGQNYGYTF. The V gene is TRBV29-1, the J gene TRBJ1-2; 7 positions agree with TRBD1. Germline V gene sequence: CDR1 SQVTM, CDR2 ANQGSEA. V dropped 7 bases and J dropped 2; count of bases not matched to a gene: 7. The CDR3 loop spans 13 amino acids.

This clone has just one count. CDR3 in amino acids: CASSLSGGSEKLFF. Written as DNA, the CDR3 is TGTGCCAGCAGCTTGTCCGGTGGAAGTGAAAAACTGTTTTTT. The V call is TRBV5-8, the J call TRBJ1-4; no definite D call. V was clipped by 1 base and J by 7 bases, with 11 bases between them. CDR3 length equals 14 residues. Germline lookup yields CDR1 SGHTS and CDR2 YDEGEE. The variable domain in full, with the rest retrieved from reference TRBV5-8 and TRBJ1-4, is EAGVTQSPTHLIKTRGQQATLRCSPISGHTSVYWYQQALGLGLQFLLWYDEGEERNRGNFPPRFSGRQFPNYSSELNVNALELEDSALYLCASSLSGGSEKLFFGSGTQLSVL.

This clone was counted only a few times. The V call is TRBV7-6, the J call TRBJ2-5; the match to TRBD1 covers 7 bases. This CDR3 comprises 11 residues. V lost 10 bases to trimming and J lost 3 bases; unmatched junction nucleotides: 2. Germline-derived CDR1 and CDR2 are SGHVS and FNYEAQ. CDR3 coding DNA: TGTGCCACCGGGACAGAAGAGACCCAGTACTTC. Translating gives CATGTEETQYF.

Details on this clone: Different DNA sequences within this sample yield the same CDR3. The chain combines TRBV5-1 with TRBJ1-4, with unresolved D. CDR1 is SGHRS, CDR2 YFSETQ, per germline. V lost 4 bases and J 5 bases, leaving 12 bases between the germline ends. This CDR3 is 14 amino acids long. CDR3 DNA sequence: TGCGCCAGCAGCCCGGGAGAAGGGAATGAAAAACTGTTTTTT. Protein sequence: CASSPGEGNEKLFF.

The V gene is TRBV10-2, the J gene TRBJ2-5, with no clear D. Germline-derived CDR1 and CDR2 are WSHSY and SAAADI. The CDR3 covers 13 residues. Trimming removed 5 bases at V and 5 bases at J, with 12 bases between. CDR3 sequence reads: CASSTQGGETQYF. The CDR3 DNA reads as TGCGCCAGCAGTACCCAAGGTGGGGAGACCCAGTACTTC.